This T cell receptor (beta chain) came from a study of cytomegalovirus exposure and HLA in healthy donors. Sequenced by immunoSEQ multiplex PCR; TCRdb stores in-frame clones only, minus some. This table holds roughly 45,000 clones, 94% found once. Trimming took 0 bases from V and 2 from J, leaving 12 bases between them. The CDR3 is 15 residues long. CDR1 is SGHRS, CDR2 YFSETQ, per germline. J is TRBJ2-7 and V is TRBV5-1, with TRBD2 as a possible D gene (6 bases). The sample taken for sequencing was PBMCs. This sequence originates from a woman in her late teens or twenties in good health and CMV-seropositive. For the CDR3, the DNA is TGCGCCAGCAGCTTGGCGGCTAGCGTTCCCTACGAGCAGTACTTC. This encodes CASSLAASVPYEQYF.